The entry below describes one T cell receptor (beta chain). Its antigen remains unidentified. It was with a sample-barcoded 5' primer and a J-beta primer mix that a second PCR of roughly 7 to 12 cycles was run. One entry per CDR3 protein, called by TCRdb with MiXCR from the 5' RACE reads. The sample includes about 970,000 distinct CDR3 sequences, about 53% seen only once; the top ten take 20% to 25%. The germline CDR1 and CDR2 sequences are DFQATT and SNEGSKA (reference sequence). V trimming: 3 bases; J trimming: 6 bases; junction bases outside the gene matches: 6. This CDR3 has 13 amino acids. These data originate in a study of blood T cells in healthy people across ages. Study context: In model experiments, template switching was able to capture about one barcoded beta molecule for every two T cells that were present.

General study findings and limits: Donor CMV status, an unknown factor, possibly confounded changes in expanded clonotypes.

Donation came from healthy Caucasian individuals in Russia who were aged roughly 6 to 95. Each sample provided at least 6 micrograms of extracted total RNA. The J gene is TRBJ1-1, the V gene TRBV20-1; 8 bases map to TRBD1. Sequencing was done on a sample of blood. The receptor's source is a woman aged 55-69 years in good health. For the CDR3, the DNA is TGCAGTGCTAGCGCCGACAGGGGTTCTGAAGCTTTCTTT. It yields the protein CSASADRGSEAFF.